This T cell receptor beta chain was captured in a study of OX40 agonist ivuxolimab in advanced cancers. The assay was immunoSEQ multiplex PCR, and TCRdb's table has in-frame clones only and misses some. The data show 49,000 or so clones, 80% to 90% seen once. Concerning this clone: The antigen remains undetermined.

The CDR3 has 13 amino acids. The V end lost 0 bases, the J end lost 8 bases, and 10 bases lay between the germline ends. Germline CDR1 reads LNHNV; CDR2 reads YYDKDF (reference sequence). Study-wide results and limits: Expanded clones tended on average to be more numerous among CD8+ T cells than CD4+.

The chain joins TRBV15 to TRBJ1-1, with no clear D. The source of this sequence is an adult with an advanced solid tumor such as melanoma, head and neck, liver or kidney cancer. Sequencing used CD4+ or CD8+ T cells sorted from blood, obtained in a trial of the OX40 agonist ivuxolimab. CDR3 coding DNA: TGTGCCACCAGCAGAGATAGGGCAGAGGAAGCTTTCTTT. Translated: CATSRDRAEEAFF.